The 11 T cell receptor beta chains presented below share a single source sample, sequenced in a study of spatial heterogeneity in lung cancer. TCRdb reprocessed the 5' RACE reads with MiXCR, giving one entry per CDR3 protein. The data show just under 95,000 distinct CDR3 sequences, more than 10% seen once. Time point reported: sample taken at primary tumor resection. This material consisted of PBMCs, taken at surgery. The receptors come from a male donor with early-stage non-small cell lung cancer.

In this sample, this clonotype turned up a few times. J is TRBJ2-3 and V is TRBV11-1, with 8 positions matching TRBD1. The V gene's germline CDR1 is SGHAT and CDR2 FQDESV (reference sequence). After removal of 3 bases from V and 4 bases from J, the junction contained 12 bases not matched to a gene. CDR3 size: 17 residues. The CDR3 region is CASSLGTSGGASDTQYF. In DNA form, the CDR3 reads TGTGCCAGCAGCTTGGGGACCTCAGGGGGCGCCTCAGATACGCAGTATTTT.

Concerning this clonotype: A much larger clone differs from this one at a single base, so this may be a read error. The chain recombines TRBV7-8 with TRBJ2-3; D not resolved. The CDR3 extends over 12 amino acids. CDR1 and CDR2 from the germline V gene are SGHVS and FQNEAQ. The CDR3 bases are TGTGTCAGCAGTCCATTAGGAGATACGCAGTATTTT. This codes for CVSSPLGDTQYF. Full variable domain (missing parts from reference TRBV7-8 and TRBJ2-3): GAGVSQSPRYKVAKRGQDVALRCDPISGHVSLFWYQQALGQGPEFLTYFQNEAQLDKSGLPSDRFFAERPEGSVSTLKIQRTQQEDSAVYLCVSSPLGDTQYFGPGTRLTVL.

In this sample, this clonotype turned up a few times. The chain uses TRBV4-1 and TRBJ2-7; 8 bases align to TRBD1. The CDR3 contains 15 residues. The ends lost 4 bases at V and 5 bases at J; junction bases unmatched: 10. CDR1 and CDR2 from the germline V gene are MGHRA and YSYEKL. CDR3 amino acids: CASSLFGQGIDEQYF. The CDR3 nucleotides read TGCGCCAGCAGCCTCTTTGGACAGGGTATCGACGAGCAGTACTTC.

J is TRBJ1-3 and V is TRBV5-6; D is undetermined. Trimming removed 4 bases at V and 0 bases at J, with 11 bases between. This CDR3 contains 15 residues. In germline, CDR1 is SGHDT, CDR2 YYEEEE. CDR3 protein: CASSRGLSSGNTIYF. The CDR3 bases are TGTGCCAGCAGCCGCGGGCTCTCCTCTGGAAACACCATATATTTT.

CDR3 sequence reads: CASSAYRETEAFF. In nucleotides, the CDR3 is TGTGCCAGCAGCGCCTACAGGGAGACTGAAGCTTTCTTT. The chain joins TRBV7-3 to TRBJ1-1; D perhaps matches TRBD1 (6 bases). V was shortened by 5 bases and J by 5 bases, with 12 bases between the two germline ends. This CDR3 has 13 residues. Germline V gene sequence: CDR1 SGHTA, CDR2 FQGTGA.

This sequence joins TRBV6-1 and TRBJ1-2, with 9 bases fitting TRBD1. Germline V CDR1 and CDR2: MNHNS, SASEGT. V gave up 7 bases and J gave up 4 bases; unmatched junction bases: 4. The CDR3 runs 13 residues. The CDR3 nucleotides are TGTGCCAGCATACGGGACAGGGCCTATGGCTACACCTTC. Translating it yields CASIRDRAYGYTF.

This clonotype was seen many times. CDR3 protein: CASKNPGHGYGYTF. The CDR3 DNA is TGTGCCAGCAAGAACCCAGGGCATGGCTATGGCTACACCTTC. This chain joins TRBV6-5 and TRBJ1-2, with D possibly being TRBD1 (5 bases). The ends were cut back, 7 bases at V and 4 bases at J, with 16 bases in the middle. There are 14 residues in the CDR3. CDR1 is MNHEY and CDR2 is SVGAGI in the germline V gene.

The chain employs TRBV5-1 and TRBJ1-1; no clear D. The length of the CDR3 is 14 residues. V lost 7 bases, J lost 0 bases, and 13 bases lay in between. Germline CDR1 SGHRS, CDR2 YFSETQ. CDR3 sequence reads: CASSNGVVNTEAFF. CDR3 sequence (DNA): TGCGCCAGCTCTAACGGGGTTGTGAACACTGAAGCTTTCTTT.

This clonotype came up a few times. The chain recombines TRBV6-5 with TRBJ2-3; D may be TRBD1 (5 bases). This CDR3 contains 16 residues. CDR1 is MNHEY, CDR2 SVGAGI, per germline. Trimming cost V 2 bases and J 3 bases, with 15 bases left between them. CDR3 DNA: TGTGCCAGCAGTTACGGTACAGGAATCGGTACAGATACGCAGTATTTT. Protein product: CASSYGTGIGTDTQYF.

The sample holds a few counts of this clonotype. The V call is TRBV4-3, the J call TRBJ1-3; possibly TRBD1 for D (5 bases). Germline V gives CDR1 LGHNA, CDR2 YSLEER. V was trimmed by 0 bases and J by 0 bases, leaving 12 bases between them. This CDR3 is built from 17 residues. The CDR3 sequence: CASSQDVQGVSGNTIYF. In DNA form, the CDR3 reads TGCGCCAGCAGCCAAGATGTCCAGGGCGTCTCTGGAAACACCATATATTTT.

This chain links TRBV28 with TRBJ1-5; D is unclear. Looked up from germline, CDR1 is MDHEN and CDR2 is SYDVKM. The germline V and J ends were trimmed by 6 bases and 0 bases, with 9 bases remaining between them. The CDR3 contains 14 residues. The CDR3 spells CASSPIHSNQPQHF. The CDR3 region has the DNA TGTGCCAGCAGCCCGATTCATAGCAATCAGCCCCAGCATTTT. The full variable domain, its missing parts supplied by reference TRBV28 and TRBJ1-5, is DVKVTQSSRYLVKRTGEKVFLECVQDMDHENMFWYRQDPGLGLRLIYFSYDVKMKEKGDIPEGYSVSREKKERFSLILESASTNQTSMYLCASSPIHSNQPQHFGDGTRLSIL.